A selection of T cell receptor beta chains follows, all from one sample in a study of beta chain features in type 1 diabetes. Clones were read by immunoSEQ multiplex PCR, and TCRdb kept only the in-frame ones, dropping some. The table includes about 150,000 clones, around 8% detected once. The sequenced sample was central memory CD4+ T cells from blood. The receptor set was obtained from a woman in her forties with type 1 diabetes. The conserved cysteine and the conserved F or W are not part of the CDR3 here. The D gene is left open where the match is weak.

cdr3_aa d_call v_call cdr3_length j_call
ASSEWDREREQY TRBD1 TRBV6-1 12 TRBJ2-7
ASTKGRIAF . TRBV19 9 TRBJ1-1
ASSLGTGGHQPQH TRBD1 TRBV5-4 13 TRBJ1-5
ASSEPNRVNTEAF . TRBV2 13 TRBJ1-1
ASSFGLTNEKLF . TRBV27 12 TRBJ1-4
ASSPSNTGELF . TRBV7-2 11 TRBJ2-2
ASSLGGGPQETQY TRBD2 TRBV5-1 13 TRBJ2-5
ASSVTGSYEQY . TRBV4-3 11 TRBJ2-7
ASRAVSFNYGYT . TRBV19 12 TRBJ1-2
ASSPGGASSGELF . TRBV18 13 TRBJ2-2
ASSLQGADSPLH TRBD1 TRBV7-2 12 TRBJ1-6
ASSLRGQPQH . TRBV28 10 TRBJ1-5
ASSLNGPGEQY . TRBV28 11 TRBJ2-7
ASSQEQGRTEAF . TRBV4-3 12 TRBJ1-1
AWSHRRGNYGYT . TRBV30 12 TRBJ1-2
ASSVGGDGVQPQH . TRBV9 13 TRBJ1-5
ASSPQGGEKLF . TRBV4-3 11 TRBJ1-4
ASSQRGGFGKNQPQH . TRBV28 15 TRBJ1-5
ASSFSRGFDEQF . TRBV5-4 12 TRBJ2-1
ASSHRTGSETQY TRBD1 TRBV6-6 12 TRBJ2-5
ASSLGQGANYGYT TRBD1 TRBV4-1 13 TRBJ1-2
ASSWGGGDPTEAF . TRBV5-1 13 TRBJ1-1
ASSSGQGDEQY TRBD1 TRBV5-6 11 TRBJ2-7
ASTSQRADTQY . TRBV7-2 11 TRBJ2-3
ATSPYPQGTEAF . TRBV15 12 TRBJ1-1
ASSTIRGAEDTQY . TRBV11-2 13 TRBJ2-3
ASRKQDLSGNTIY . TRBV6-6 13 TRBJ1-3
ASRGQGGSGYNEQF . TRBV2 14 TRBJ2-1
ASSLSPTGRDEQF TRBD1 TRBV27 13 TRBJ2-1
ASSFWGQSYEQY TRBD1 TRBV7-9 12 TRBJ2-7
ASSQVEADTGELF . TRBV4-2 13 TRBJ2-2
ASSLRETGELF . TRBV5-1 11 TRBJ2-2
ASSIGQVSYNEQF . TRBV5-1 13 TRBJ2-1
ASSYQAQKY . TRBV6-5 9 TRBJ2-7
ASSVQGNEQF TRBD1 TRBV6-6 10 TRBJ2-1
ASSYSGVYEQY . TRBV6-6 11 TRBJ2-7
ASSLGLIGEAF . TRBV5-6 11 TRBJ1-1
ASSSRGGAREQF . TRBV6-5 12 TRBJ2-1
ASSPRDTGANVLT . TRBV18 13 TRBJ2-6
ASSPTSGSSPNTEAF . TRBV18 15 TRBJ1-1
ASSFGGTGSNQPQH TRBD1 TRBV28 14 TRBJ1-5
ASDRGDTEAF TRBD1 TRBV7-9 10 TRBJ1-1
ASSVLGTPDYEQY . TRBV9 13 TRBJ2-7
ASSRGPPGQPYGYT TRBD1 TRBV9 14 TRBJ1-2
ASGRQGETQY TRBD1 TRBV7-9 10 TRBJ2-5
ASSFSSGSIFYEQY TRBD2 TRBV5-1 14 TRBJ2-7
ASSTGLAGDTQY TRBD2 TRBV7-3 12 TRBJ2-3
ASRGTGEQF . TRBV2 9 TRBJ2-1
ASSSTGGDYEQY TRBD1 TRBV28 12 TRBJ2-7
ASSYSGGGQPQH . TRBV6-5 12 TRBJ1-5
ASSLGTFFTDTQY . TRBV5-1 13 TRBJ2-3
ASSFGQGRPNTEAF TRBD1 TRBV6-5 14 TRBJ1-1
ASSLGRSYNEQF . TRBV13 12 TRBJ2-1